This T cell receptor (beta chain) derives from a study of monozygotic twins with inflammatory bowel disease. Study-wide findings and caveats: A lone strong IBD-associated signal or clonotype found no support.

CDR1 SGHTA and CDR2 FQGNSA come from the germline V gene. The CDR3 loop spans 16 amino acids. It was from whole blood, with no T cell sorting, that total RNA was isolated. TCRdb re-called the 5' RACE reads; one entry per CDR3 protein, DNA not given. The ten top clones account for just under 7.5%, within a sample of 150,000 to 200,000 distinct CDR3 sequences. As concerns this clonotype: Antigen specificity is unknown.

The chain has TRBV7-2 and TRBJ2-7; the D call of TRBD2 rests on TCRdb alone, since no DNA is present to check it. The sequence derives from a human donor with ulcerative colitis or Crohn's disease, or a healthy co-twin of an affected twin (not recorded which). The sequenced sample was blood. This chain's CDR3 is CASSHRTSLMVFEQYF.